This record looks at one TCR beta chain sequence and its context. Its antigen is still unknown. RNA extraction and reverse transcription yielded cDNA as sequencing template. Data came from immunoSEQ multiplex PCR; TCRdb stores just in-frame clones and leaves some out. This repertoire shows under 250,000 clones, more than 45% found once; its top ten account for 0.45%. These data come from a study of CD8+ T cells in alopecia areata. Overall study context: Treated patients swallowed 5 to 10 mg of oral tofacitinib twice daily. The duration of tofacitinib was 6 to 18 months, with 6 months off drug afterward. Findings of the study overall: Possibly because of HLA-related factors, TCR sharing was less clear across patients than in mice.

Germline CDR1 and CDR2: LGHNA and YNFKEQ. The CDR3 extends over 14 amino acids. The ends were cut back, 0 bases at V and 8 bases at J, with 11 bases in the middle. V is TRBV4-2 and J is TRBJ2-1; a weak D match, TRBD1 (5 bases). The source was CD4+ T cells sorted from blood, collected at week 0. The sequence was obtained from a human donor with alopecia areata. The CDR3 spells CASSQDGMGHEQFF. The DNA for the CDR3 is TGTGCCAGCAGCCAAGATGGTATGGGGCATGAGCAGTTCTTC.